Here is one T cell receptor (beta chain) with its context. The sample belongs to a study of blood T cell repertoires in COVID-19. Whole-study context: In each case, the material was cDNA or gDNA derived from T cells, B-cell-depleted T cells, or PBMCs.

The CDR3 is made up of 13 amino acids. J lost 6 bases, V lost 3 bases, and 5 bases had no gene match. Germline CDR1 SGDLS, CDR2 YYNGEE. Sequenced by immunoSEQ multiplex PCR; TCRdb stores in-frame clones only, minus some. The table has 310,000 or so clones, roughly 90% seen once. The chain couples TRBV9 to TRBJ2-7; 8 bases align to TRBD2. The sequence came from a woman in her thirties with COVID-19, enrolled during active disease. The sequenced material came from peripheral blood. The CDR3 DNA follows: TGTGCCAGCAGCGAGGCGGGACTAGGCGAGCAGTACTTC. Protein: CASSEAGLGEQYF.